The 3 T cell receptor beta chains listed next were all sequenced from one sample in a study of T cells in localized non-small cell lung cancer. Method: immunoSEQ multiplex PCR; TCRdb's copy keeps in-frame clones and lacks some. The sample has tens of thousands of clones; about 80% are singletons. Here the sequenced sample was PBMCs, taken before any cancer treatment. These receptors came from a man between 40 and 70 years old with stage II lung adenocarcinoma.

V and J are TRBV5-4 and TRBJ2-5, with D possibly TRBD2 on 6 matching bases. The length of the CDR3 is 16 residues. The V end lost 2 bases, the J end lost 5 bases, and 19 bases lay between the germline ends. Germline CDR1 and CDR2: SGHNT and YYREEE (reference sequence). The CDR3 nucleotides read TGTGCCAGCAGCTTTAAGGGGATAGGAGGGATGGAGACCCAGTACTTC. It is translated as CASSFKGIGGMETQYF.

This clone occurred once. The chain has TRBV6-1 and TRBJ2-7; 7 bases agree with TRBD1. J lost 1 base, V lost 6 bases, and 3 bases had no gene match. Germline V gene lookup returns CDR1 MNHNS and CDR2 SASEGT. This CDR3 has 13 amino acids. CDR3 region: CASSSGQSYEQYF. The CDR3 coding sequence is TGTGCCAGCAGCTCGGGACAGTCCTACGAGCAGTACTTC.

The chain links TRBV9 to TRBJ2-7; either TRBD1 or TRBD2 may supply D (6 bases each). Trimming took off 3 bases at V and 5 bases at J, with 12 bases between the two ends. The length of the CDR3 is 13 residues. Germline CDR1 and CDR2: SGDLS and YYNGEE. CDR3 bases: TGTGCCAGCAGCGGGGCAGGGGAGGACGAGCAGTACTTC. Translation: CASSGAGEDEQYF.